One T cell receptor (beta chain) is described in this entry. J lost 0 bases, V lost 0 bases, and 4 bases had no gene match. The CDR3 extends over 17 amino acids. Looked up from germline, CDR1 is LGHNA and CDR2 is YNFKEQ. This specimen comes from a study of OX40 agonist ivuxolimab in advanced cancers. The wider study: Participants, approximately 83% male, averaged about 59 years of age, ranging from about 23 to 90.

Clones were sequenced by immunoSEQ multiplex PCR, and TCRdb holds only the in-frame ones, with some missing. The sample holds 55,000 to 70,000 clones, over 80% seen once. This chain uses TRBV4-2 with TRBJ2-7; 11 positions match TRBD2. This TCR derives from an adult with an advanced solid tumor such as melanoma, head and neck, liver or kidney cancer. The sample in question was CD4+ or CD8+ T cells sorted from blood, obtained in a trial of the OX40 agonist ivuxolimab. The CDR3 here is CASSQDATSGNSYEQYF. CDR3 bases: TGTGCCAGCAGCCAAGACGCGACTAGCGGGAACTCCTACGAGCAGTACTTC.